This TCR beta chain was sequenced in a study of neurological immune-mediated disorders. The table lists this clonotype with many counts. Its antigen is undetermined. TCRdb redid the calling of the 5' RACE reads with MiXCR, one entry per CDR3 protein. The data contain some 43,000 distinct CDR3 sequences, 2% to 2.5% of them seen just once; the ten biggest clones take up 10% to 15%. Findings and limits, study-wide: No CDR3 amino acid sequences were shared by expanded clones across subjects, suggesting private repertoires in all groups.

Sequenced: PBMCs. This sequence originates from a man under 40 with multiple sclerosis.

The CDR3 DNA reads as TGCAGTGCTGCCGGGACAGGGGGTACCGGGCAGTACTTC. Translating gives CSAAGTGGTGQYF. The rearrangement uses TRBV20-1 and TRBJ2-7; 11 positions agree with TRBD1. The CDR3 spans 13 residues. Unmatched junction bases numbered 9, after V lost 5 bases and J lost 9 bases. From germline, CDR1 is DFQATT and CDR2 SNEGSKA (reference sequence).